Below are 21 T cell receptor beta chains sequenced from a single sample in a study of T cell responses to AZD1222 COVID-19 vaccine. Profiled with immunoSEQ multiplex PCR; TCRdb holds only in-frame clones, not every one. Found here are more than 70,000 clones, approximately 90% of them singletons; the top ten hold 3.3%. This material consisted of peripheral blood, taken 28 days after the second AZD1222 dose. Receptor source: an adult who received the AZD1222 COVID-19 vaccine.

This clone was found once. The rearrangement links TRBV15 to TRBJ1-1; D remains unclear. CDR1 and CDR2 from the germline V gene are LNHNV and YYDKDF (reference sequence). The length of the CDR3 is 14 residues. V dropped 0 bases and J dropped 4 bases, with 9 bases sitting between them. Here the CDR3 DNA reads TGTGCCACCAGCAGAGATGATGGGGTCACTGAAGCTTTCTTT. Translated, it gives CATSRDDGVTEAFF.

The chain's CDR3 is CATSDLGSGEGTDTQYF. The CDR3 DNA sequence: TGTGCCACCAGTGATTTGGGTTCGGGAGAGGGCACAGATACGCAGTATTTT. V usage is TRBV24-1 and J usage is TRBJ2-3; D is perhaps TRBD2 (6 bases). The CDR3 consists of 17 residues. V lost 0 bases and J lost 1, with 13 bases in between. Germline lookup yields CDR1 KGHDR and CDR2 SFDVKD.

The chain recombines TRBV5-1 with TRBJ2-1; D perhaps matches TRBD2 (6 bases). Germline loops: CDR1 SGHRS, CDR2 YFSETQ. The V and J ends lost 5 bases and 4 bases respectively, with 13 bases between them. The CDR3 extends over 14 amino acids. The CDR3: CASRPSVEYNEQFF. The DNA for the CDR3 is TGCGCCAGCAGACCTAGCGTCGAGTACAATGAGCAGTTCTTC.

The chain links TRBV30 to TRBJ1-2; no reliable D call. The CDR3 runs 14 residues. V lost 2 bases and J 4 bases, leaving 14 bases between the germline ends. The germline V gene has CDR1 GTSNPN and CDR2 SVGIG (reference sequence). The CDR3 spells CAWSLQLSGYGYTF. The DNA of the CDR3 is TGTGCCTGGAGTCTACAACTCAGCGGCTATGGCTACACCTTC.

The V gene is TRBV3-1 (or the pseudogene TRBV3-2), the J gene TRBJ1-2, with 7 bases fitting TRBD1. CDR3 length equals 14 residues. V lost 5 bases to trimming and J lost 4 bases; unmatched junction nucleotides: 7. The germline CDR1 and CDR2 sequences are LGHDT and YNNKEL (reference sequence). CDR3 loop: CASSTTGTSYGYTF. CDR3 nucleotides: TGTGCCAGCAGCACGACAGGGACTTCCTATGGCTACACCTTC.

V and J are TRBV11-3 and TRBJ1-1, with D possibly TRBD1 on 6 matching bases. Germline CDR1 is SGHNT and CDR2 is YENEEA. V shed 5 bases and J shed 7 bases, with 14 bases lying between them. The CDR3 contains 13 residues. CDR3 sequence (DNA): TGTGCCAGCAGCAAAGCGGGCAGGGGTGAAGCTTTCTTT. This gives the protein CASSKAGRGEAFF.

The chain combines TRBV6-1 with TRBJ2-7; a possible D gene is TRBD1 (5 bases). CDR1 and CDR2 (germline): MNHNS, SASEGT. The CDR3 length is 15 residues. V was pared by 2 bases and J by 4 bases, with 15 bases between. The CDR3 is CASSETAGNRYEQYF. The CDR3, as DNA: TGTGCCAGCAGTGAAACGGCAGGGAATAGGTACGAGCAGTACTTC.

CDR3 sequence (DNA): TGTGCCAGCAGCGCCGGGACGGCCTTTAATGAAAAACTGTTTTTT. It codes for CASSAGTAFNEKLFF. J is TRBJ1-4 and V is TRBV7-9; D might be TRBD1 (5 bases). Trimming took 5 bases from V and 4 from J, leaving 14 bases between them. This CDR3 is built from 15 residues. Germline assignment: CDR1 SEHNR and CDR2 FQNEAQ (reference sequence).

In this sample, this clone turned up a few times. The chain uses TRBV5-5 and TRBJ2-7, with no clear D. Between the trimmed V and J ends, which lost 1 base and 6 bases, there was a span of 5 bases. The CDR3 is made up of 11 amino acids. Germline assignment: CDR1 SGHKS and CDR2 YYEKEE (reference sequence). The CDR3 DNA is TGTGCCAGCAGCTTGCTGGGCGAGCAGTACTTC. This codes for CASSLLGEQYF.

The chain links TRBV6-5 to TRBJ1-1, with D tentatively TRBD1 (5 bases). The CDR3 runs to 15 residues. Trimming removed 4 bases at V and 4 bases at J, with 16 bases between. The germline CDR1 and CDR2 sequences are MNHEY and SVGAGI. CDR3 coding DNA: TGTGCCAGCAGTTCCCGTGGGGGGACGACCACTGAAGCTTTCTTT. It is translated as CASSSRGGTTTEAFF.

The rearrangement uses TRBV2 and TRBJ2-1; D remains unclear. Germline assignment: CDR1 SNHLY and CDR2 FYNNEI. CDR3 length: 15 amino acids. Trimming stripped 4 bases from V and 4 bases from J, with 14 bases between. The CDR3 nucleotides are TGTGCCAGCAGTGTGTCTAGTGCCGGATACAATGAGCAGTTCTTC. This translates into CASSVSSAGYNEQFF.

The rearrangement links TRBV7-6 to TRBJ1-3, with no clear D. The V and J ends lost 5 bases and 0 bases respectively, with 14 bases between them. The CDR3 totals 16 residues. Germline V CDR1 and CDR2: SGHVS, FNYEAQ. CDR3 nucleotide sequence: TGTGCCAGCAGCAAAGCACGGTCACGCTCTGGAAACACCATATATTTT. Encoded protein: CASSKARSRSGNTIYF.

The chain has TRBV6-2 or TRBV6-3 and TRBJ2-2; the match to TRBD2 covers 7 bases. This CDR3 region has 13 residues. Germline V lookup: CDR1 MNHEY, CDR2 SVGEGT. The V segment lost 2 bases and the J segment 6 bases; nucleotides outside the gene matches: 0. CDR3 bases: TGTGCCAGCAGTTACGGGGGGGCCGGGGAGCTGTTTTTT. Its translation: CASSYGGAGELFF.

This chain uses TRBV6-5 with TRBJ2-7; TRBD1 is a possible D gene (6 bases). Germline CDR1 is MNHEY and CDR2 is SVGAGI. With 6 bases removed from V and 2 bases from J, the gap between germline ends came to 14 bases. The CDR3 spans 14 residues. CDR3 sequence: CASRRQAGPYEQYF. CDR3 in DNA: TGTGCCAGCAGACGACAGGCCGGACCCTACGAGCAGTACTTC.

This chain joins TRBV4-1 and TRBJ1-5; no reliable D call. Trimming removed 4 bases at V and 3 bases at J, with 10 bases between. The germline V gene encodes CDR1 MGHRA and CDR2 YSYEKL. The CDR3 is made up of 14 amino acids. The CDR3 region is CASSLIGLNQPQHF. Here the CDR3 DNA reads TGCGCCAGCAGCCTTATAGGACTCAATCAGCCCCAGCATTTT.

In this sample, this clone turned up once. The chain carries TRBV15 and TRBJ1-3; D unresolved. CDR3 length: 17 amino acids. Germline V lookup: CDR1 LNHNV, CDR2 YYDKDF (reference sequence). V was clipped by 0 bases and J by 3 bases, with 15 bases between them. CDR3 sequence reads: CATSRDSLRLLGNTIYF. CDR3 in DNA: TGTGCCACCAGCAGAGATTCGTTGCGCTTACTTGGAAACACCATATATTTT.

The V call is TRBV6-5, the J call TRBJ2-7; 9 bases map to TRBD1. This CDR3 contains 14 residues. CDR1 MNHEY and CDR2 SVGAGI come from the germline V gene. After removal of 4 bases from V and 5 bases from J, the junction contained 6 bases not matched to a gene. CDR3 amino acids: CASSSRTGEDEQYF. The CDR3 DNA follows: TGTGCCAGCAGTTCGAGGACAGGGGAGGACGAGCAGTACTTC.

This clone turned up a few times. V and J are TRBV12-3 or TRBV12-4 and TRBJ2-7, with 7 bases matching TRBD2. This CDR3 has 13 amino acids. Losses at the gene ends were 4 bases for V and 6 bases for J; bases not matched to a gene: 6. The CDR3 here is CASSSSGPREQYF. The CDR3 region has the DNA TGTGCCAGCAGTTCTAGCGGCCCGCGCGAGCAGTACTTC.

CDR3 nucleotide sequence: TGTGCCAGCTCATCGGTCAGGGGCAGCCCCTCTGGAAACACCATATATTTT. The encoded protein is CASSSVRGSPSGNTIYF. The chain recombines TRBV18 with TRBJ1-3, with D possibly TRBD1 on 6 matching bases. The CDR3 is made up of 17 amino acids. V dropped 5 bases and J dropped 0 bases, with 17 bases sitting between them. CDR1 and CDR2 (germline): KGHSH, LQKENI. Filled out from reference TRBV18 and TRBJ1-3, the complete variable domain reads NAGVMQNPRHLVRRRGQEARLRCSPMKGHSHVYWYRQLPEEGLKFMVYLQKENIIDESGMPKERFSAEFPKEGPSILRIQQVVRGDSAAYFCASSSVRGSPSGNTIYFGEGSWLTVV.

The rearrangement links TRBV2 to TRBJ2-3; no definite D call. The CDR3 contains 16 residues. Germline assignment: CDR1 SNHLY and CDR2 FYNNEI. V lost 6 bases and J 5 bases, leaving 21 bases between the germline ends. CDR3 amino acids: CASRDSAVPRVDTQYF. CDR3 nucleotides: TGTGCCAGCAGAGACTCCGCGGTCCCCCGAGTAGATACGCAGTATTTT.

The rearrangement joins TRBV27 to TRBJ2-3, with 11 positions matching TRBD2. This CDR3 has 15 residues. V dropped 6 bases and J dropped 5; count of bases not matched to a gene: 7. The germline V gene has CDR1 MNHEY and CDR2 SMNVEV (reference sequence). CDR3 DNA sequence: TGTGCCAGCAGCCCTCTCGGACTAGCGGGAGATACGCAGTATTTT. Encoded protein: CASSPLGLAGDTQYF.